This note documents a single TCR beta chain sequence. Antigen specificity is unknown. These data belong to a study of vaccination effects on CD4 cells after COVID-19. Findings of the study overall: Late in the post-vaccination period, infection-induced and vaccine-induced clones underwent marked clonal contraction. Few convalescent patients were studied, and early post-infection samples were lacking. Nearly all vaccine-induced clones in healthy recipients recognized only SARS-CoV-2.

V lost 0 bases, J lost 9 bases, and 15 bases lay in between. This CDR3 has 14 residues. Germline V gives CDR1 MNHNS, CDR2 SASEGT. Repertoires were generated with immunoSEQ multiplex PCR, while TCRdb's copy carries only in-frame clones and drops some. The data show tens of thousands of clones, over 70% seen once. Antigen-specific CD4+ T cells were first expanded with viral peptide pools by the ViraFEST assay and only then sequenced. It was after nine to ten days of culture that CD4+ T cells were isolated. Vaccinated participants had no history of SARS-CoV-2 infection and tested negative for nucleocapsid antibodies.

J is TRBJ2-7 and V is TRBV6-1; D unclear. Sequenced here: CD4+ T cells from PBMCs cultured with SARS-CoV-2 spike peptides, sampled before COVID-19 vaccination. This receptor was obtained from a human donor who received a COVID-19 vaccine. The CDR3 DNA is TGTGCCAGCAGTGAAGCCGGACGAGTGCGCCGGCAGTACGTC. Translation: CASSEAGRVRRQYV.